This T cell receptor (beta chain) was sequenced for a study of radiotherapy plus CTLA-4 blockade in lung cancer. The CDR3 sequence is 15 residues long. The germline V gene has CDR1 SNHLY and CDR2 FYNNEI. Trimming left V 6 bases short and J 6 bases short, with 19 bases between. This clone was observed once. The table came from immunoSEQ multiplex PCR; TCRdb's copy has only in-frame clones and leaves some out. The sample includes tens of thousands of clones, around 77% seen only once; the top ten take 2.6%. V is TRBV2 and J is TRBJ2-3, with D perhaps matching TRBD2 (7 bases). The origin of this receptor is a human donor with non-small cell lung cancer whose response to radiotherapy plus ipilimumab could not be evaluated. Source: peripheral blood, taken from a patient treated with radiotherapy plus ipilimumab. The CDR3 DNA follows: TGTGCCAGCAGGCCGGACAGCGGGGTCGGCGATACGCAGTATTTT. As protein: CASRPDSGVGDTQYF.